A single sample is the source of the 12 T cell receptor beta chains below, sequenced in a study of blood T cell repertoires in COVID-19. Here immunoSEQ multiplex PCR was the method, and the copy in TCRdb shows in-frame clones only, minus some. Of some 240,000 clones listed, 81% were seen once; the top ten hold 7.5%. Material for sequencing was peripheral blood. The origin of the receptors is a woman aged 80 or over with COVID-19, enrolled during active disease.

This sequence joins TRBV5-4 and TRBJ2-5, with TRBD2 matching over 7 bases. Germline V gene sequence: CDR1 SGHNT, CDR2 YYREEE (reference sequence). J was trimmed by 4 bases and V by 5 bases; bases with no gene match: 8. The CDR3 consists of 14 residues. CDR3 nucleotide sequence: TGTGCCAGCAGACGGAGCGGGGCCCCAGAGACCCAGTACTTC. It codes for CASRRSGAPETQYF.

The CDR3 reads CASSQGLAGGQETQYF. The DNA of the CDR3 is TGCGCCAGCAGCCAAGGGCTAGCGGGAGGGCAAGAGACCCAGTACTTC. The chain uses TRBV4-1 and TRBJ2-5, with 12 nucleotides matching TRBD2. This CDR3 region has 16 residues. The germline V gene has CDR1 MGHRA and CDR2 YSYEKL. V was clipped by 1 base and J by 2 bases; unmatched bases: 2.

The chain links TRBV7-9 to TRBJ1-4, with 7 bases that match TRBD1. Per germline, CDR1 SEHNR and CDR2 FQNEAQ (reference sequence). J was trimmed by 2 bases and V by 5 bases; bases with no gene match: 5. The CDR3 has 15 amino acids. CDR3 nucleotides: TGTGCCAGCAGCAATTACAGGGGTACTAATGAAAAACTGTTTTTT. It encodes CASSNYRGTNEKLFF. The full variable domain, in which reference TRBV7-9 and TRBJ1-4 provide the parts outside the CDR3, is DTGVSQNPRHKITKRGQNVTFRCDPISEHNRLYWYRQTLGQGPEFLTYFQNEAQLEKSRLLSDRFSAERPKGSFSTLEIQRTEQGDSAMYLCASSNYRGTNEKLFFGSGTQLSVL.

Comment on this clone: This specimen includes other DNA sequences encoding the same CDR3. The rearrangement links TRBV28 to TRBJ1-2, with TRBD1 as a possible D gene (5 bases). The CDR3 has 14 amino acids. Germline V gives CDR1 MDHEN, CDR2 SYDVKM. Trimming took off 2 bases at V and 3 bases at J, with 10 bases between the two ends. DNA for the CDR3: TGTGCCAGCAGTTTAGCGGGGCTCGACTATGGCTACACCTTC. It yields the protein CASSLAGLDYGYTF.

This clone was seen just once. V and J are TRBV7-2 and TRBJ1-6; TRBD1 is a possible D gene (5 bases). V lost 8 bases and J 10 bases, leaving 15 bases between the germline ends. Germline CDR1 SGHTA, CDR2 FQGNSA. This CDR3 has 13 residues. CDR3 DNA sequence: TGTGCCAGCCTTCGGCAGGGTGGATCACCCCTCCACTTT. Its protein is CASLRQGGSPLHF.

This rearrangement joins TRBV5-8 to TRBJ2-1; TRBD1 is a possible D gene (5 bases). CDR3 length: 13 residues. V was shortened by 5 bases and J by 9 bases, with 15 bases between the two germline ends. In germline, CDR1 is SGHTS, CDR2 YDEGEE. This CDR3 reads CASSQGFGAEQFF. The CDR3 DNA is TGTGCCAGCAGTCAGGGTTTTGGGGCTGAGCAGTTCTTC.

The chain links TRBV28 to TRBJ2-7; weak D call: TRBD1 (6 bases). The germline gives CDR1 MDHEN, CDR2 SYDVKM. Trimming pared 6 bases from V and 5 bases from J, leaving 11 bases between. This CDR3 is built from 12 residues. CDR3 amino acids: CASRDRFDEQYF. CDR3 in DNA: TGTGCCAGCAGGGACAGATTCGACGAGCAGTACTTC.

The rearrangement joins TRBV28 to TRBJ2-7, with D possibly being TRBD1 (5 bases). V was clipped by 8 bases and J by 0 bases, with 17 bases between them. This CDR3 comprises 15 residues. Germline CDR1 reads MDHEN; CDR2 reads SYDVKM. For the CDR3, the DNA is TGTGCCAGCCTCAGGGAAGGGTTAGGCTCCTACGAGCAGTACTTC. Protein: CASLREGLGSYEQYF.

J is TRBJ1-1 and V is TRBV18; a weak D match, TRBD1 (5 bases). The germline gives CDR1 KGHSH, CDR2 LQKENI. V shed 2 bases and J shed 2 bases, with 12 bases lying between them. The CDR3 loop spans 15 amino acids. CDR3 residues: CASSPKAGLNTEAFF. The CDR3 DNA is TGTGCCAGCTCACCAAAGGCAGGGCTAAACACTGAAGCTTTCTTT.

The chain employs TRBV7-9 and TRBJ2-1, with D uncertain. This CDR3 region has 15 residues. Trimming pared 1 base from V and 0 bases from J, leaving 7 bases between. Germline CDR1 and CDR2: SEHNR and FQNEAQ (reference sequence). The CDR3 reads CASSLGPGSYNEQFF. CDR3 DNA: TGTGCCAGCAGCTTAGGCCCGGGCTCCTACAATGAGCAGTTCTTC.

This rearrangement joins TRBV30 to TRBJ2-2; D is uncertain. CDR3 length: 15 amino acids. V shed 3 bases and J shed 5 bases, with 16 bases lying between them. From germline, CDR1 is GTSNPN and CDR2 SVGIG (reference sequence). The CDR3 here is CAWSLSRLRTGELFF. In DNA, the CDR3 is TGTGCCTGGAGCCTCTCGAGGCTTAGGACCGGGGAGCTGTTTTTT.

The chain combines TRBV27 with TRBJ2-1, with TRBD2 matching 10 bases. The CDR3 totals 16 residues. CDR1 and CDR2 (germline): MNHEY, SMNVEV (reference sequence). V shed 1 base and J 6 bases; nucleotides not matched to a gene: 6. The CDR3 nucleotides are TGTGCCAGCAGTTTATTGGTACTAGCGGGACTCAATGAGCAGTTCTTC. Translating it yields CASSLLVLAGLNEQFF.